Reported below is one TCR beta chain. The data were produced by immunoSEQ multiplex PCR, yet TCRdb's version contains in-frame clones alone and is incomplete. This sample has around 230,000 clones; roughly 89% occur once, and the top ten carry 3% to 4%. This specimen belongs to a study of blood T cell repertoires in COVID-19. Study-level information: Collection of acute and convalescent COVID-19 samples took place in the United States, Italy and Spain.

The TCR comes from a woman between 25 and 40 years old with acute COVID-19. The sequencing input was PBMCs or T cells enriched from blood (not recorded which).

The CDR3 spells CASSPSGVFYGYTF. CDR3 DNA: TGTGCCAGCAGCCCGAGCGGTGTCTTCTATGGCTACACCTTC. V gene TRBV7-8 combines with J gene TRBJ1-2; D is ambiguous. CDR1 is SGHVS, CDR2 FQNEAQ, per germline. The CDR3 spans 14 residues. The ends were cut back, 5 bases at V and 4 bases at J, with 14 bases in the middle.